The entry below describes one T cell receptor beta chain. The antigen remains undetermined. This entry comes from a study of cytomegalovirus exposure and HLA in healthy donors. Study observations and caveats: When a later analysis was performed, an Asian-associated ancestry cluster reportedly had fewer N-insertions than the approximately 600-donor mean.

A multiplex PCR was run with 60 Vbeta primers and 13 Jbeta primers. Sequencing was performed with immunoSEQ multiplex PCR; in TCRdb, only in-frame clones are kept and a portion is missing. Altogether 150,000 to 200,000 clones are present, over 70% being singletons, with the ten largest covering 2.1%. The CDR3 is made up of 16 amino acids. Germline-derived CDR1 and CDR2 are MGHRA and YSYEKL. V was pared by 3 bases and J by 0 bases, with 4 bases of the junction left unmatched. The TCR sequence derives from a young woman in good health and CMV-seropositive. Sequencing was performed on PBMCs. The V gene is TRBV4-1, the J gene TRBJ2-7; 11 nucleotides align to TRBD2. CDR3 protein: CASSHLSGGASYEQYF. CDR3 bases: TGCGCCAGCAGCCACCTTAGCGGGGGGGCCTCCTACGAGCAGTACTTC.